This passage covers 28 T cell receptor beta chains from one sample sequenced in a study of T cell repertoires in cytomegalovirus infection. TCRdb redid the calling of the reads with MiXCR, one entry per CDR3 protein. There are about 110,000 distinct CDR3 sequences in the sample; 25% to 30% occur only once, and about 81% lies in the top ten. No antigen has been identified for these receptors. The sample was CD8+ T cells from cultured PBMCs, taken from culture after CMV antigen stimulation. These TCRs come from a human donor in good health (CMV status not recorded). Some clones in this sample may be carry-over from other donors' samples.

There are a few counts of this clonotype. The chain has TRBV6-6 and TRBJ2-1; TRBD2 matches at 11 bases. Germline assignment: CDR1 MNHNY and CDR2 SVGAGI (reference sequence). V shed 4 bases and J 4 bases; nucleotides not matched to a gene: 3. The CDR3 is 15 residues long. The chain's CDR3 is CASSSTSGSYNEQFF. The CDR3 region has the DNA TGTGCCAGCAGTTCCACTAGCGGGAGTTACAATGAGCAGTTCTTC.

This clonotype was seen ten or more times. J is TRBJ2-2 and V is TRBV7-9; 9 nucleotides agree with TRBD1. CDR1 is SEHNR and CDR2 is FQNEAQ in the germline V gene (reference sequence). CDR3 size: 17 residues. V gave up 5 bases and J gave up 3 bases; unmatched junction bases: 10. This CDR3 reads CASSLGWDRVYTGELFF. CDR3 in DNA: TGTGCCAGCAGCCTAGGCTGGGACAGGGTGTACACCGGGGAGCTGTTTTTT.

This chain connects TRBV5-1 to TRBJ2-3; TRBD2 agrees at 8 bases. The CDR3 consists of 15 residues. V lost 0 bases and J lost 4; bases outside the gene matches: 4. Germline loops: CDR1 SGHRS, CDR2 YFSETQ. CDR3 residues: CASSLASGSPDTQYF. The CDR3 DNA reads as TGCGCCAGCAGCTTGGCTAGCGGGTCCCCAGATACGCAGTATTTT.

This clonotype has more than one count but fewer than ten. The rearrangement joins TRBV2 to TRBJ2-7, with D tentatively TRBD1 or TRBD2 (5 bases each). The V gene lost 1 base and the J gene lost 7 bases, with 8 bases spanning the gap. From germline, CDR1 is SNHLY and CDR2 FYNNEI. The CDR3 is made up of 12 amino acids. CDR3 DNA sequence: TGTGCCAGCAGTGAAGGAGGGGCTGAGCAGTACTTC. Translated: CASSEGGAEQYF.

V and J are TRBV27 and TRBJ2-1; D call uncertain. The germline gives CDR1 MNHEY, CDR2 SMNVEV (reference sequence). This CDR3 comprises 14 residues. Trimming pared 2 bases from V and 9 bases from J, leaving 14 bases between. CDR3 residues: CASSLGRGIGEQFF. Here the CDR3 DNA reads TGTGCCAGCAGTTTAGGACGTGGAATAGGTGAGCAGTTCTTC.

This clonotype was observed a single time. The CDR3 DNA sequence: TGCAGCGCGCCCCTCCTAGCGGGGGGTAGCACAGATACGCAGTATTTT. Its protein product is CSAPLLAGGSTDTQYF. The chain joins TRBV20-1 to TRBJ2-3, with 11 nucleotides matching TRBD2. The length of the CDR3 is 16 residues. The germline V gene has CDR1 DFQATT and CDR2 SNEGSKA (reference sequence).

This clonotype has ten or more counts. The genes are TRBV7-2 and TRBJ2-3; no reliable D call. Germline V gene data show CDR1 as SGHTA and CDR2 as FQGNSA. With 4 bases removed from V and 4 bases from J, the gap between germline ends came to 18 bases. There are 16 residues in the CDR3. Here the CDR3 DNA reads TGTGCCAGCAGCTCTAGGTACCCAAACCCCCCAGATACGCAGTATTTT. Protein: CASSSRYPNPPDTQYF.

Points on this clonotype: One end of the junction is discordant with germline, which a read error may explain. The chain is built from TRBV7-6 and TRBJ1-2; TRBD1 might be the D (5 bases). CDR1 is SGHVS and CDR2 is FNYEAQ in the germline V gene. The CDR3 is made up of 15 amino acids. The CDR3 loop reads CASSLEEGSGYDYTF. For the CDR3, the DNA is TGTGCCAGCAGCTTAGAGGAGGGGTCGGGGTATGACTACACCTTC.

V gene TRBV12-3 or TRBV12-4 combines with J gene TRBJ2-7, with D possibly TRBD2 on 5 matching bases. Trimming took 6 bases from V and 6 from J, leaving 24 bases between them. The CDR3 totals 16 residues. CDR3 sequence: CASSPSSGNKAGEQYF. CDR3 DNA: TGTGCCAGCAGCCCCAGTTCGGGGAACAAGGCTGGCGAGCAGTACTTC.

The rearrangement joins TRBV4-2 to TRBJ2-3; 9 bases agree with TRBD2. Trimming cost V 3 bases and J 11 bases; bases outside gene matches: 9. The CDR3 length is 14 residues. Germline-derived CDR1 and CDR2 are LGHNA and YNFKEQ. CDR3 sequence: CASSHPERGAMQYF. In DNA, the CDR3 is TGTGCCAGCAGCCATCCCGAGCGGGGGGCTATGCAGTATTTT.

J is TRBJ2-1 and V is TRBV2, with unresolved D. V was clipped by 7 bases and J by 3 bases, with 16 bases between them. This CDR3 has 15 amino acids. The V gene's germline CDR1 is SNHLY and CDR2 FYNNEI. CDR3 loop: CASTDITGFYNEQFF. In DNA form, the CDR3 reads TGTGCCAGCACTGACATTACCGGATTCTACAATGAGCAGTTCTTC.

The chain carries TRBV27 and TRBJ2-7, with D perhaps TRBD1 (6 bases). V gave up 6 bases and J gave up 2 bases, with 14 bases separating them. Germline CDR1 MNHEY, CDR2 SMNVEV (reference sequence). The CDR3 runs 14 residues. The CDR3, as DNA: TGTGCCAGCAGACTACAGGGTGGACCCTACGAGCAGTACTTC. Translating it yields CASRLQGGPYEQYF.

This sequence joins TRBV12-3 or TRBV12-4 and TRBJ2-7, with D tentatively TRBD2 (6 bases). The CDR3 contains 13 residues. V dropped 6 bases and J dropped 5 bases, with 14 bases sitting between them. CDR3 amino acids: CASRLGLWDEQYF. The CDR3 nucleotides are TGTGCCAGCAGGCTGGGACTTTGGGACGAGCAGTACTTC.

The CDR3 nucleotides read TGTGCCAGCACCCTAGATCGGGGTAGCGGCTACACCTTC. This sequence encodes CASTLDRGSGYTF. The chain joins TRBV7-9 to TRBJ1-2; D unresolved. The V gene's germline CDR1 is SEHNR and CDR2 FQNEAQ (reference sequence). V was pared by 7 bases and J by 8 bases, with 17 bases between. This CDR3 contains 13 residues.

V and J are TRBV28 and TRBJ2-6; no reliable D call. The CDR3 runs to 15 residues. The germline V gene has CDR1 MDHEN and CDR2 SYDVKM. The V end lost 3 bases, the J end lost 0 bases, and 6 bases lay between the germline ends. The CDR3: CASSFRLSGANVLTF. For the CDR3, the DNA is TGTGCCAGCAGTTTCAGGCTCTCTGGGGCCAACGTCCTGACTTTC.

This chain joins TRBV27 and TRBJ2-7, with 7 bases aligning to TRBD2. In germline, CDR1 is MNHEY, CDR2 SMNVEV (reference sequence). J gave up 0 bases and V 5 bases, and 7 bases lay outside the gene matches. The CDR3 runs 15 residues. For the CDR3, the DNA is TGTGCCAGCAGTGTCACCGGGACTATCTCCTACGAGCAGTACTTC. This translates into CASSVTGTISYEQYF.

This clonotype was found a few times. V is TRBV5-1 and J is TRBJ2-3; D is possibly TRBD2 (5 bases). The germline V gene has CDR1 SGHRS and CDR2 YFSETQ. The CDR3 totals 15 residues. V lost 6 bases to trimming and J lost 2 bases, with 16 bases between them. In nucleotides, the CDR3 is TGCGCCAGCAATCCCCGGGGTTGGGTCACAGATACGCAGTATTTT. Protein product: CASNPRGWVTDTQYF.

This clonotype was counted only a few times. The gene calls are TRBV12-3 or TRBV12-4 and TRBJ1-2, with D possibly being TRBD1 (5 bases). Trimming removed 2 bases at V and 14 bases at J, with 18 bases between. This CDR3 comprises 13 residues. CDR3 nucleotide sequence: TGTGCCAGCAGTTTAATTCAGGGACCGGCCCCAACCTTC. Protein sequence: CASSLIQGPAPTF.

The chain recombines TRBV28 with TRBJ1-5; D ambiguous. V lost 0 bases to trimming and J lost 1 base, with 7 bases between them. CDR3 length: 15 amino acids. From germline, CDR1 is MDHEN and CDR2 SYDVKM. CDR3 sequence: CASSLWEGSNQPQHF. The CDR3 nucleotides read TGTGCCAGCAGTTTATGGGAGGGAAGCAATCAGCCCCAGCATTTT.

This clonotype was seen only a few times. The chain's CDR3 is CASSYWPGQDPNYGYTF. CDR3 in DNA: TGTGCCAGCAGTTACTGGCCCGGACAGGATCCTAACTATGGCTACACCTTC. This chain uses TRBV6-6 with TRBJ1-2, with 7 nucleotides matching TRBD1. Trimming at V came to 1 base and at J to 0 bases, leaving 8 bases not matched to a gene. This CDR3 region has 17 residues. CDR1 is MNHNY, CDR2 SVGAGI, per germline (reference sequence).

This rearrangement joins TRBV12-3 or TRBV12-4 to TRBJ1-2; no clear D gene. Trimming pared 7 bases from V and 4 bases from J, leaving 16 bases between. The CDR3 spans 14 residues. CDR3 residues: CASNFLGISYGYTF. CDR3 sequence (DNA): TGTGCCAGCAACTTCCTGGGGATCTCCTATGGCTACACCTTC.

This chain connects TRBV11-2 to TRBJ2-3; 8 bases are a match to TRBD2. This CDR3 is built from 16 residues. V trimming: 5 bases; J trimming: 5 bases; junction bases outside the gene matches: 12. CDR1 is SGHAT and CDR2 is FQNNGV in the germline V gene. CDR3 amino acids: CASSTPDGGAEDTQYF. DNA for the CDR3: TGTGCCAGCAGCACCCCTGACGGGGGGGCGGAAGATACGCAGTATTTT.

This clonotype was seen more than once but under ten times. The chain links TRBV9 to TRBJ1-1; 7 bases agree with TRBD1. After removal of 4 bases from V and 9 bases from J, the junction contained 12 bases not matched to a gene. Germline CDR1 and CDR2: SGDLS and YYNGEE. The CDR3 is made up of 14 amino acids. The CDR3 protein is CASSPQGGEDQAFF. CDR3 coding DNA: TGTGCCAGCAGCCCACAAGGGGGCGAGGACCAAGCTTTCTTT.

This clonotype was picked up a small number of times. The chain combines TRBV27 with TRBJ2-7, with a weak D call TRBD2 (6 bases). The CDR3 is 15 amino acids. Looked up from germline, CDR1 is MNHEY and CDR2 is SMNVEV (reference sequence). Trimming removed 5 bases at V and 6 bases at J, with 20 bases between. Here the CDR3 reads CASSLRLGRLGEQYF. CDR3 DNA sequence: TGTGCCAGCAGTCTAAGACTAGGAAGGCTAGGCGAGCAGTACTTC.

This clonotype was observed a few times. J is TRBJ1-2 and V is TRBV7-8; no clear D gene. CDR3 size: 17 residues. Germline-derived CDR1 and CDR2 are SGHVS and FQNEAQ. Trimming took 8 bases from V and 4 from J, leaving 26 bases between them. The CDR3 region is CASDSSGSPRQPYGYTF. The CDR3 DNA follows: TGTGCCAGCGACTCGAGCGGCAGCCCCCGTCAGCCCTATGGCTACACCTTC.

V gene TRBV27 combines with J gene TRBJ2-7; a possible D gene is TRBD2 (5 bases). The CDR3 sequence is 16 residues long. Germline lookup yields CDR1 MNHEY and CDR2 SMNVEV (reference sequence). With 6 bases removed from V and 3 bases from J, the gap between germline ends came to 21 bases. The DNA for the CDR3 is TGTGCCAGCAGCCAGAGTATCGGGGAGAAATACTACGAGCAGTACTTC. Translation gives CASSQSIGEKYYEQYF.

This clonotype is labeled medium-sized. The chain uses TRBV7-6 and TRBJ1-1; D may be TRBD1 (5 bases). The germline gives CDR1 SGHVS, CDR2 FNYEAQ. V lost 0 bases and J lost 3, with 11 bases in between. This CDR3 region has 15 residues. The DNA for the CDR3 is TGTGCCAGCAGCTTAGCTAGGCCAGGGCACACTGAAGCTTTCTTT. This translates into CASSLARPGHTEAFF.

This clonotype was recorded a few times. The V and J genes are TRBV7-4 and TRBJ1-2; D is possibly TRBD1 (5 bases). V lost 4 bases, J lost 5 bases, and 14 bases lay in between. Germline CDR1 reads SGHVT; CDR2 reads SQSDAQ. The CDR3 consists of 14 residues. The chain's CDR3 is CASSYPGLSYGYTF. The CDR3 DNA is TGTGCCAGCAGCTACCCGGGACTGTCGTATGGCTACACCTTC.